The 7 T cell receptor beta chains reported below all come from one sample, sequenced in a study of shared clonotypes between healthy human individuals (dated by TCRdb to about 2020). Libraries were prepared through the immunoSEQ multiplex PCR assay. As stored in TCRdb, this immuneACCESS dataset retains in-frame rearrangements with V and J assigned. A fraction of the clones does not appear; measured against another copy, unresolved V genes explain less than half of the discrepancy, and the remainder lacks a known reason. The sample table lists some 1,100,000 clones, approximately 78% of them with a count of one. The top ten hold around 0.47% of the sample. Sequencing was done on a sample of memory CD4+ T cells from PBMCs. Read against the paper, the sample's cell subset or site label means: CD45RA-negative fraction. The source is a man aged 18 to 35 in good health. Some clones in this sample may be carry-over from other donors' samples.

V usage is TRBV5-1 and J usage is TRBJ2-1; TRBD1 matches 7 bases. The V gene end was trimmed by 4 bases and the J gene end by 9 bases; junction bases not matched to a gene: 13. The germline V gene encodes CDR1 SGHRS and CDR2 YFSETQ. The CDR3 runs to 15 residues. This CDR3 reads CASSTYRGGSTEQFF. In DNA form, the CDR3 reads TGCGCCAGCAGCACGTACAGGGGTGGGAGCACTGAGCAGTTCTTC.

This clone was counted once. The rearrangement joins TRBV4-1 to TRBJ1-4, with 9 nucleotides matching TRBD1. CDR1 and CDR2 (germline): MGHRA, YSYEKL. The CDR3 has 18 amino acids. Unmatched junction bases numbered 14, after V lost 3 bases and J lost 6 bases. The CDR3 DNA follows: TGCGCCAGCAGCCAGCTACAGGGGGCCCTTACCCCCGATGAAAAACTGTTTTTT. Translation gives CASSQLQGALTPDEKLFF.

This rearrangement joins TRBV6-6 to TRBJ2-7; possible D gene TRBD1, 5 bases. Germline CDR1 reads MNHNY; CDR2 reads SVGAGI (reference sequence). This CDR3 has 16 residues. The V gene lost 10 bases and the J gene lost 4 bases, with 26 bases spanning the gap. The CDR3 is CATRASHRPPEYEQYF. CDR3 sequence (DNA): TGTGCCACCAGGGCCAGCCACCGACCTCCCGAATACGAGCAGTACTTC.

The rearrangement links TRBV7-9 to TRBJ2-4; TRBD1 aligns across 7 bases. The trim removed 5 bases at V and 11 bases at J, leaving 9 bases unmatched. Germline CDR1 SEHNR, CDR2 FQNEAQ (reference sequence). CDR3 length equals 13 residues. The DNA of the CDR3 is TGTGCCAGCAGCGTCCCCGGGACAGAGTTTCAGTACTTC. This encodes CASSVPGTEFQYF.

This chain connects TRBV7-9 to TRBJ2-3, with a tentative D call TRBD2 (6 bases). This CDR3 is 16 amino acids long. Germline-derived CDR1 and CDR2 are SEHNR and FQNEAQ (reference sequence). V was pared by 1 base and J by 3 bases, with 14 bases between. CDR3 sequence (DNA): TGTGCCAGCAGCTTAGGTGGGAGGAGGGGTACAGATACGCAGTATTTT. It specifies CASSLGGRRGTDTQYF.

This clone has only a few counts. The chain uses TRBV30 and TRBJ1-5; the D is unclear. This CDR3 spans 14 amino acids. Trimming took off 2 bases at V and 0 bases at J, with 8 bases between the two ends. Germline loops: CDR1 GTSNPN, CDR2 SVGIG (reference sequence). The DNA for the CDR3 is TGTGCCTGGAGTATCAGGTATAGCAATCAGCCCCAGCATTTT. As protein: CAWSIRYSNQPQHF.

This clone was detected a few times. This sequence joins TRBV7-2 and TRBJ2-7, with 7 bases aligning to TRBD2. The CDR3 sequence is 13 residues long. Germline V gene lookup returns CDR1 SGHTA and CDR2 FQGNSA. After removal of 5 bases from V and 5 bases from J, the junction contained 6 bases not matched to a gene. The CDR3 reads CASSPRGVDEQYF. The CDR3 DNA is TGTGCCAGCAGCCCTCGGGGGGTCGACGAGCAGTACTTC. The whole variable domain, remainder taken from reference TRBV7-2 and TRBJ2-7, is GAGVSQSPSNKVTEKGKDVELRCDPISGHTALYWYRQSLGQGLEFLIYFQGNSAPDKSGLPSDRFSAERTGGSVSTLTIQRTQQEDSAVYLCASSPRGVDEQYFGPGTRLTVT.